The 26 T cell receptor beta chains below come from one sample, sequenced in a study of T cell repertoires in cytomegalovirus infection. In TCRdb, the reads were re-called with MiXCR into one record per CDR3 protein. Altogether some 320,000 distinct CDR3 sequences are present, 25% to 30% being singletons, with the ten largest covering around 19%. For these receptors, no antigen is known. Sequencing was performed on cultured PBMCs, taken from culture after CMV antigen stimulation. The receptor set was obtained from a human donor in good health (CMV status not recorded). Some clones in this sample may be carry-over from other donors' samples.

The chain carries TRBV6-5 and TRBJ2-7; 10 positions match TRBD1. This CDR3 has 15 residues. The V gene's germline CDR1 is MNHEY and CDR2 SVGAGI. The V and J ends lost 6 bases and 7 bases, in that order; junction bases with no gene match: 12. CDR3 loop: CASRFSRDRGGEQYF. The CDR3 region has the DNA TGTGCCAGCAGATTCTCCCGGGACAGGGGAGGAGAGCAGTACTTC.

The chain links TRBV6-5 to TRBJ1-2, with 8 bases lining up with TRBD1. V was pared by 0 bases and J by 1 base, with 4 bases of the junction left unmatched. The CDR3 extends over 16 amino acids. Germline V gives CDR1 MNHEY, CDR2 SVGAGI. The CDR3 region is CASSYSGRGLNYGYTF. For the CDR3, the DNA is TGTGCCAGCAGTTACTCGGGCAGGGGGCTTAACTATGGCTACACCTTC.

A few counts support this clonotype. The chain uses TRBV4-2 and TRBJ2-1; TRBD1 aligns across 10 bases. Germline CDR1 reads LGHNA; CDR2 reads YNFKEQ. Germline trimming cut 4 bases from V and 7 bases from J; bases unmatched to any gene: 7. The CDR3 loop spans 15 amino acids. The CDR3 protein is CASSRRDRGFNEQFF. The CDR3 bases are TGTGCCAGCAGCCGACGGGACAGGGGATTTAATGAGCAGTTCTTC.

The rearrangement uses TRBV5-5 and TRBJ1-2, with 12 bases that match TRBD1. The J segment lost 4 bases and the V segment lost 1 base, leaving 8 bases of the junction unmatched. This CDR3 comprises 17 residues. In germline, CDR1 is SGHKS, CDR2 YYEKEE (reference sequence). The CDR3 DNA follows: TGTGCCAGCAGCTTGCAACCCTCGGGACAGGGGGCCTATGGCTACACCTTC. As protein: CASSLQPSGQGAYGYTF.

This sequence joins TRBV11-2 and TRBJ2-7; 8 bases fit TRBD1. The V gene's germline CDR1 is SGHAT and CDR2 FQNNGV. This CDR3 has 14 amino acids. With V trimmed by 3 bases and J by 3 bases, 4 bases remained unmatched. Written as DNA, the CDR3 is TGTGCCAGCAGCTTGCGGACAGGGTACTACGAGCAGTACTTC. This gives the protein CASSLRTGYYEQYF.

The rearrangement links TRBV27 to TRBJ2-4; D is tentatively TRBD1 or TRBD2 (6 bases each). The CDR3 covers 13 residues. The germline CDR1 and CDR2 sequences are MNHEY and SMNVEV (reference sequence). The V end was cut by 7 bases, the J end by 5 bases, with 12 bases between. The CDR3 DNA reads as TGTGCCAGCAAGGGGGGTAAGGAAAACATTCAGTACTTC. Translated: CASKGGKENIQYF.

The rearrangement links TRBV4-2 to TRBJ1-2; D not resolved. Per the germline V gene, CDR1 is LGHNA and CDR2 is YNFKEQ. The CDR3 loop spans 14 amino acids. V lost 4 bases to trimming and J lost 3 bases, with 12 bases between them. The CDR3 DNA sequence: TGTGCCAGCAGCCTCGAAGGGAGGGACTATGGCTACACCTTC. Translation: CASSLEGRDYGYTF.

The rearrangement links TRBV18 to TRBJ2-7, with 9 bases identical to TRBD2. Germline CDR1 reads KGHSH; CDR2 reads LQKENI. V dropped 3 bases and J dropped 4; count of bases not matched to a gene: 7. This CDR3 comprises 15 residues. The CDR3 sequence: CASSPFSGSTYEQYF. The CDR3, as DNA: TGTGCCAGCTCACCCTTTAGCGGGAGTACGTACGAGCAGTACTTC.

The chain employs TRBV29-1 and TRBJ2-3; D gene unclear. Germline V gene sequence: CDR1 SQVTM, CDR2 ANQGSEA. V was pared by 1 base and J by 1 base, with 3 bases between. CDR3 size: 12 residues. CDR3 sequence (DNA): TGCAGCGTTGAAGGGGGCACAGATACGCAGTATTTT. It translates to CSVEGGTDTQYF.

This clonotype was observed a few times. The chain has TRBV9 and TRBJ2-1, with 15 bases matching TRBD2. CDR1 and CDR2 (germline): SGDLS, YYNGEE. This CDR3 contains 18 residues. V shed 0 bases, J shed 2 bases, and the junction held 3 bases outside the gene matches. CDR3 in amino acids: CASSVGGLAGGAYNEQFF. CDR3 bases: TGTGCCAGCAGCGTAGGGGGACTAGCGGGAGGAGCCTACAATGAGCAGTTCTTC.

This clonotype was seen a few times. This sequence joins TRBV7-8 and TRBJ2-5, with 7 bases that match TRBD1. This CDR3 comprises 15 residues. Trimming cost V 3 bases and J 1 base; bases outside gene matches: 5. CDR1 and CDR2 (germline): SGHVS, FQNEAQ. The CDR3 DNA reads as TGTGCCAGCAGCTTCCGACAGGGTAGCCAAGAGACCCAGTACTTC. As protein: CASSFRQGSQETQYF.

This clonotype was counted a few times. This sequence joins TRBV6-1 and TRBJ2-7; D is ambiguous. The ends were cut back, 4 bases at V and 3 bases at J, with 13 bases in the middle. Germline CDR1 and CDR2: MNHNS and SASEGT. The CDR3 totals 14 residues. This CDR3 is CASSVLRTDYEQYF. The CDR3 DNA follows: TGTGCCAGCAGTGTACTCCGGACGGACTACGAGCAGTACTTC.

This clonotype came up many times. This sequence joins TRBV7-6 and TRBJ2-5; TRBD2 matches at 11 bases. The CDR3 totals 15 residues. CDR1 is SGHVS and CDR2 is FNYEAQ in the germline V gene. V dropped 5 bases and J dropped 3; count of bases not matched to a gene: 5. CDR3 in amino acids: CASSSYSGGEETQYF. CDR3 in DNA: TGTGCCAGCAGCAGCTATAGCGGGGGGGAAGAGACCCAGTACTTC.

The rearrangement uses TRBV20-1 and TRBJ2-3, with D uncertain. This CDR3 is built from 16 residues. Germline CDR1 reads DFQATT; CDR2 reads SNEGSKA (reference sequence). Trimming removed 8 bases at V and 2 bases at J, with 23 bases between. CDR3: CSTGNIGLVNTDTQYF. CDR3 sequence (DNA): TGCAGTACTGGGAACATAGGCCTAGTAAACACAGATACGCAGTATTTT.

The chain uses TRBV7-9 and TRBJ2-7, with 14 bases aligning to TRBD2. Germline assignment: CDR1 SEHNR and CDR2 FQNEAQ (reference sequence). The CDR3 is made up of 15 amino acids. Losses at the gene ends were 5 bases for V and 4 bases for J; bases not matched to a gene: 4. The CDR3 coding sequence is TGTGCCAGCAGCACGGGACTAGCGGGAGCATACGAGCAGTACTTC. Its translation: CASSTGLAGAYEQYF.

The V gene is TRBV7-3, the J gene TRBJ1-1; no clear D. The germline V gene encodes CDR1 SGHTA and CDR2 FQGTGA. The CDR3 totals 16 residues. V dropped 0 bases and J dropped 0 bases, with 11 bases sitting between them. The CDR3 coding sequence is TGTGCCAGCAGCTTAACGGGCAGCCGGCTGAACACTGAAGCTTTCTTT. Translation: CASSLTGSRLNTEAFF.

The V call is TRBV6-6, the J call TRBJ2-7; D uncertain. The CDR3 loop spans 14 amino acids. In germline, CDR1 is MNHNY, CDR2 SVGAGI (reference sequence). Trimming took off 2 bases at V and 3 bases at J, with 11 bases between the two ends. The CDR3 DNA follows: TGTGCCAGCAGTTACGCGGAGTCCGGCTACGAGCAGTACTTC. Translating gives CASSYAESGYEQYF.

The rearrangement joins TRBV19 to TRBJ1-5; tentative D call: TRBD1 (6 bases). CDR3 length equals 15 residues. Trimming removed 5 bases at V and 3 bases at J, with 14 bases between. Germline V gives CDR1 LNHDA, CDR2 SQIVND (reference sequence). CDR3 loop: CASSASTGFNQPQHF. The DNA of the CDR3 is TGTGCCAGTAGTGCCAGCACAGGGTTCAATCAGCCCCAGCATTTT.

This clonotype has only a few counts. V is TRBV12-3 or TRBV12-4 and J is TRBJ2-2; D uncertain. The V end lost 3 bases, the J end lost 0 bases, and 2 bases lay between the germline ends. This CDR3 region has 13 residues. CDR3 nucleotide sequence: TGTGCCAGCAGTTTTACGAACACCGGGGAGCTGTTTTTT. Protein product: CASSFTNTGELFF.

The chain employs TRBV15 and TRBJ1-2; no clear D gene. Germline V lookup: CDR1 LNHNV, CDR2 YYDKDF (reference sequence). V was trimmed by 1 base and J by 4 bases, leaving 10 bases between them. This CDR3 is built from 14 residues. DNA for the CDR3: TGTGCCACCAGCAGAGCAGTCCCCCTCTATGGCTACACCTTC. As protein: CATSRAVPLYGYTF.

This clonotype was detected only a few times. Relative to the germline gene, one junction end is altered; a read error may explain this. V gene TRBV7-7 combines with J gene TRBJ2-7; D is uncertain. The CDR3 is 13 residues long. Looked up from germline, CDR1 is SSHAT and CDR2 is FNYEAQ (reference sequence). The CDR3 DNA is TGTGCTAGCAGCGCTATGACTGGAACCGAGCAGTACTTC. It specifies CASSAMTGTEQYF.

The chain combines TRBV27 with TRBJ1-1, with D unclear. Per germline, CDR1 MNHEY and CDR2 SMNVEV (reference sequence). The CDR3 runs 13 residues. V was cut by 7 bases and J by 6 bases, with 15 bases left in between. Written as DNA, the CDR3 is TGTGCCAGCACCATTAAAGAGATCCCTGAAGCTTTCTTT. Translating it yields CASTIKEIPEAFF.

This clonotype was counted many times. The chain uses TRBV7-2 and TRBJ1-2; 7 bases fit TRBD1. The V and J ends lost 5 bases and 4 bases, in that order; junction bases with no gene match: 4. CDR1 and CDR2 (germline): SGHTA, FQGNSA. CDR3 length: 13 amino acids. CDR3 coding DNA: TGTGCCAGCAGCCTGGACAGGATCTATGGCTACACCTTC. It specifies CASSLDRIYGYTF.

The chain has TRBV10-3 and TRBJ1-6; D unclear. Germline loops: CDR1 ENHRY, CDR2 SYGVKD. This CDR3 is built from 13 residues. The ends were cut back, 10 bases at V and 4 bases at J, with 11 bases in the middle. The CDR3 DNA follows: TGTGCCACTCAAGGAGAATATAATTCACCCCTCCACTTT. It yields the protein CATQGEYNSPLHF.

The genes are TRBV6-8 and TRBJ2-5, with 9 bases aligning to TRBD1. Germline CDR1 MNHGY, CDR2 SAAAGT. V lost 2 bases to trimming and J lost 4 bases; unmatched junction nucleotides: 2. There are 14 residues in the CDR3. The CDR3 bases are TGTGCCAGCAGTTACGGGACAGGGATAGAGACCCAGTACTTC. Its translation is CASSYGTGIETQYF.

The J gene is TRBJ1-1, the V gene TRBV5-6, with 9 nucleotides matching TRBD1. Germline trimming cut 3 bases from V and 0 bases from J; bases unmatched to any gene: 9. The CDR3 covers 17 residues. CDR1 is SGHDT and CDR2 is YYEEEE in the germline V gene. The CDR3 here is CASSWDRARDLNTEAFF. The CDR3 DNA is TGTGCCAGCAGCTGGGACAGGGCCAGGGATTTGAACACTGAAGCTTTCTTT.